Shown below are 23 T cell receptor beta chains from a single sample sequenced in a study of blood T cell repertoires in COVID-19. Only in-frame clones appear in the TCRdb table, and some are missing; sequencing was by immunoSEQ multiplex PCR. Of roughly 100,000 clones in the sample, roughly 79% are singletons; the top ten hold 30% to 45%. The sample comprised peripheral blood. The source is an elderly man with acute or convalescent COVID-19.

This sequence joins TRBV5-6 and TRBJ2-3; possible D gene TRBD2, 5 bases. The CDR3 contains 16 residues. Germline CDR1 SGHDT, CDR2 YYEEEE. With 1 base removed from V and 1 base from J, the gap between germline ends came to 13 bases. DNA for the CDR3: TGTGCCAGCAGCTTGTTTGCGGGTTATGGCACAGATACGCAGTATTTT. Protein sequence: CASSLFAGYGTDTQYF.

V gene TRBV5-1 combines with J gene TRBJ2-1; 9 bases are a match to TRBD2. The CDR3 is 16 amino acids. The V segment lost 4 bases and the J segment 7 bases; nucleotides outside the gene matches: 12. CDR1 SGHRS and CDR2 YFSETQ come from the germline V gene. DNA for the CDR3: TGCGCCAGCAGCCCGGCCGTAGCGGGAGCTATTAATGAGCAGTTCTTC. This gives the protein CASSPAVAGAINEQFF.

A few counts support this clone. The V and J genes are TRBV6-2 or TRBV6-3 and TRBJ2-1; possible D gene TRBD1, 6 bases. From germline, CDR1 is MNHEY and CDR2 SVGEGT. Trimming pared 0 bases from V and 9 bases from J, leaving 12 bases between. CDR3 length equals 14 residues. The CDR3 nucleotides are TGTGCCAGCAGTTACTCGAGGGGGAGCGGTGAGCAGTTCTTC. Translated, it gives CASSYSRGSGEQFF.

Only one count was recorded for this clone. V is TRBV19 and J is TRBJ1-1; a possible D gene is TRBD1 (5 bases). CDR1 and CDR2 from the germline V gene are LNHDA and SQIVND (reference sequence). There are 13 residues in the CDR3. With 3 bases removed from V and 1 base from J, the gap between germline ends came to 6 bases. CDR3 protein: CASSIDRNTEAFF. The CDR3 DNA reads TGTGCCAGTAGTATTGACAGGAACACTGAAGCTTTCTTT.

The chain combines TRBV6-5 with TRBJ1-2, with D possibly TRBD1 on 6 matching bases. The CDR3 loop spans 13 amino acids. V shed 6 bases and J shed 1 base, with 9 bases lying between them. CDR1 MNHEY and CDR2 SVGAGI come from the germline V gene. This chain's CDR3 is CASRDRINYGYTF. Written as DNA, the CDR3 is TGTGCCAGCAGAGACAGGATTAACTATGGCTACACCTTC.

The chain couples TRBV9 to TRBJ1-6, with D perhaps matching TRBD1 (5 bases). The germline V gene has CDR1 SGDLS and CDR2 YYNGEE. The CDR3 is 15 amino acids. V shed 0 bases and J shed 8 bases, with 12 bases lying between them. CDR3 in DNA: TGTGCCAGCAGCGTAGTCCCAGGGATGGATTCACCCCTCCACTTT. It is translated as CASSVVPGMDSPLHF.

The CDR3 reads CASSRGLAGEGLYNEQFF. The CDR3, as DNA: TGTGCCAGCAGCCGCGGACTAGCGGGAGAGGGTCTCTACAATGAGCAGTTCTTC. The J gene is TRBJ2-1, the V gene TRBV3-1 (or the pseudogene TRBV3-2); TRBD2 matches 13 bases. V shed 4 bases, J shed 3 bases, and the junction held 9 bases outside the gene matches. In germline, CDR1 is LGHDT, CDR2 YNNKEL (reference sequence). This CDR3 contains 18 residues.

CDR3 sequence (DNA): TGTGCCAGCTCACCAACACAGGGTGGGGTGTTGGGAAACGAGCAGTACTTC. This sequence encodes CASSPTQGGVLGNEQYF. This chain links TRBV18 with TRBJ2-7, with D tentatively TRBD1 (6 bases). The ends were cut back, 2 bases at V and 5 bases at J, with 22 bases in the middle. CDR1 is KGHSH and CDR2 is LQKENI in the germline V gene. The CDR3 is made up of 17 amino acids. The full variable domain, rest sourced from reference TRBV18 and TRBJ2-7, is NAGVMQNPRHLVRRRGQEARLRCSPMKGHSHVYWYRQLPEEGLKFMVYLQKENIIDESGMPKERFSAEFPKEGPSILRIQQVVRGDSAAYFCASSPTQGGVLGNEQYFGPGTRLTVT.

This chain connects TRBV12-3 or TRBV12-4 to TRBJ1-1, with D possibly matching TRBD1 (5 bases). V lost 7 bases and J 4 bases, leaving 13 bases between the germline ends. The CDR3 consists of 13 residues. CDR3 in amino acids: CASTPQGGTEAFF. Written as DNA, the CDR3 is TGTGCCAGCACCCCCCAGGGAGGCACTGAAGCTTTCTTT.

CDR3 sequence: CASSYPGQGSYGYTF. CDR3 DNA sequence: TGTGCCAGCAGTTACCCCGGACAGGGAAGCTATGGCTACACCTTC. The rearrangement links TRBV6-5 to TRBJ1-2, with TRBD1 identical over 8 bases. The CDR3 has 15 residues. Trimming cost V 2 bases and J 4 bases; bases outside gene matches: 6. Germline lookup yields CDR1 MNHEY and CDR2 SVGAGI.

This rearrangement joins TRBV29-1 to TRBJ1-1; D is possibly TRBD1 (6 bases). The CDR3 loop spans 13 amino acids. V was trimmed by 4 bases and J by 1 base, leaving 10 bases between them. The germline V gene has CDR1 SQVTM and CDR2 ANQGSEA. CDR3 residues: CSVGGHRNTEAFF. CDR3 in DNA: TGCAGCGTTGGGGGACATAGGAACACTGAAGCTTTCTTT. Supplemented by reference TRBV29-1 and TRBJ1-1, the full variable domain reads SAVISQKPSRDICQRGTSLTIQCQVDSQVTMMFWYRQQPGQSLTLIATANQGSEATYESGFVIDKFPISRPNLTFSTLTVSNMSPEDSSIYLCSVGGHRNTEAFFGQGTRLTVV.

This clone was detected ten times or more. The chain carries TRBV2 and TRBJ2-7; D might be TRBD1 (6 bases). Germline CDR1 reads SNHLY; CDR2 reads FYNNEI. This CDR3 has 11 amino acids. Trimming took 4 bases from V and 6 from J, leaving 7 bases between them. The DNA of the CDR3 is TGTGCCAGCAGTGGGACAGCCGAGCAGTACTTC. Protein sequence: CASSGTAEQYF.

The chain uses TRBV19 and TRBJ1-2; 8 positions agree with TRBD1. Per germline, CDR1 LNHDA and CDR2 SQIVND (reference sequence). V lost 4 bases, J lost 8 bases, and 12 bases stayed unmatched. CDR3 size: 15 residues. Here the CDR3 DNA reads TGTGCCAGTAGTAAAATACGGACAGGGATGCGGGGCTACACCTTC. Encoded protein: CASSKIRTGMRGYTF.

The gene calls are TRBV4-1 and TRBJ2-3, with D unclear. Germline CDR1 reads MGHRA; CDR2 reads YSYEKL. Deletions cut 0 bases from V and 0 bases from J, with 4 bases between. CDR3 size: 14 residues. The CDR3 loop reads CASSQETSTDTQYF. DNA for the CDR3: TGCGCCAGCAGCCAAGAGACTAGCACAGATACGCAGTATTTT.

This clone occurred many times. The V gene is TRBV29-1, the J gene TRBJ2-2; 11 bases agree with TRBD2. The CDR3 is made up of 15 amino acids. Unmatched junction bases numbered 4, after V lost 7 bases and J lost 0 bases. Germline V gene data show CDR1 as SQVTM and CDR2 as ANQGSEA. The CDR3 DNA reads as TGCAGCGGAAAACTAGCGGGGGCGAACACCGGGGAGCTGTTTTTT. Translation gives CSGKLAGANTGELFF.

V gene TRBV5-1 combines with J gene TRBJ2-2, with D perhaps TRBD1 (6 bases). The germline V and J ends were trimmed by 4 bases and 3 bases, with 10 bases remaining between them. The CDR3 has 14 residues. Germline V gene sequence: CDR1 SGHRS, CDR2 YFSETQ. CDR3 amino acids: CASSLTGYTGELFF. In DNA, the CDR3 is TGCGCCAGCAGCCTCACAGGGTACACCGGGGAGCTGTTTTTT.

This chain connects TRBV11-2 to TRBJ2-5; tentatively, D is TRBD2 (5 bases). Trimming cost V 5 bases and J 5 bases, with 9 bases left between them. The CDR3 covers 12 residues. Germline CDR1 SGHAT, CDR2 FQNNGV. The CDR3 loop is CASSPRRETQYF. CDR3 sequence (DNA): TGTGCCAGCAGCCCCCGGAGGGAGACCCAGTACTTC.

The rearrangement links TRBV29-1 to TRBJ1-2; possible D gene TRBD1, 6 bases. Germline V gives CDR1 SQVTM, CDR2 ANQGSEA. The CDR3 length is 13 residues. Trimming left V 3 bases short and J 6 bases short, with 14 bases between. This chain's CDR3 is CSVDRGAGDGYTF. CDR3 coding DNA: TGCAGCGTTGACAGGGGCGCCGGGGATGGCTACACCTTC.

This chain connects TRBV14 to TRBJ1-2; D ambiguous. The V gene's germline CDR1 is SGHDN and CDR2 FVKESK. V was shortened by 1 base and J by 1 base, with 4 bases between the two germline ends. The CDR3 length is 13 residues. CDR3 coding DNA: TGTGCCAGCAGCCAAGTCCTTAACTATGGCTACACCTTC. This gives the protein CASSQVLNYGYTF. Combining the CDR3 with reference TRBV14 and TRBJ1-2 gives the whole variable domain EAGVTQFPSHSVIEKGQTVTLRCDPISGHDNLYWYRRVMGKEIKFLLHFVKESKQDESGMPNNRFLAERTGGTYSTLKVQPAELEDSGVYFCASSQVLNYGYTFGSGTRLTVV.

The J gene is TRBJ1-4, the V gene TRBV25-1; D gene uncertain. Per germline, CDR1 MGHDK and CDR2 SYGVNS. CDR3 size: 14 residues. V was trimmed by 3 bases and J by 8 bases, leaving 13 bases between them. CDR3 bases: TGTGCCAGCAGTGATAGGTTCGCCGGGGAAAAACTGTTTTTT. It codes for CASSDRFAGEKLFF. The full variable domain, its missing parts supplied by reference TRBV25-1 and TRBJ1-4, is EADIYQTPRYLVIGTGKKITLECSQTMGHDKMYWYQQDPGMELHLIHYSYGVNSTEKGDLSSESTVSRIRTEHFPLTLESARPSHTSQYLCASSDRFAGEKLFFGSGTQLSVL.

The chain employs TRBV18 and TRBJ1-4, with 8 positions matching TRBD1. Germline V gene data show CDR1 as KGHSH and CDR2 as LQKENI. V shed 6 bases, J shed 7 bases, and the junction held 13 bases outside the gene matches. This CDR3 has 16 amino acids. This CDR3 is CASSRPTGTGFEKLFF. CDR3 nucleotide sequence: TGTGCCAGCTCGCGGCCTACCGGGACAGGTTTTGAAAAACTGTTTTTT.

V gene TRBV7-8 combines with J gene TRBJ1-3, with D possibly being TRBD1 (5 bases). Germline CDR1 SGHVS, CDR2 FQNEAQ. V shed 2 bases and J shed 5 bases, with 19 bases lying between them. CDR3 length: 17 amino acids. CDR3 sequence: CASSLRSGDGVRNTIYF. As DNA, the CDR3 is TGTGCCAGCAGCTTAAGGTCGGGGGATGGAGTAAGAAACACCATATATTTT.

The chain uses TRBV7-3 and TRBJ2-7; TRBD1 matches at 8 bases. This CDR3 has 16 amino acids. V lost 5 bases to trimming and J lost 5 bases; unmatched junction nucleotides: 14. Germline V gives CDR1 SGHTA, CDR2 FQGTGA. The CDR3 DNA sequence: TGTGCCAGCAGCCTCATACTCGGGACAGGCATCCACGAGCAGTACTTC. Amino acids: CASSLILGTGIHEQYF.